This T cell receptor (beta chain) emerged from a study of identical twins. Study-wide points: Invariant MAIT and iNKT cells could partly confound zero-insertion analyses.

To note about this clonotype: What it binds is not known.

V shed 3 bases, J shed 3 bases, and the junction held 7 bases outside the gene matches. CDR3 length equals 14 residues. In germline, CDR1 is DFQATT, CDR2 SNEGSKA (reference sequence). TCRdb redid the calling of the 5' RACE reads with MiXCR, one entry per CDR3 protein. Altogether some 300,000 distinct CDR3 sequences are present, more than 9% being singletons, with the ten largest covering approximately 7.5%. The sample was also reused in another study, on yellow fever vaccine responses in identical twins.

This rearrangement joins TRBV20-1 to TRBJ1-1, with TRBD1 matching 7 bases. The clonotype comes from a woman under 30 in good health. The sequencing input was CD8+ T cells sorted from blood. The DNA of the CDR3 is TGCAGTGCTAGGGCTAGGACAGGAGACACTGAAGCTTTCTTT. It translates to CSARARTGDTEAFF.